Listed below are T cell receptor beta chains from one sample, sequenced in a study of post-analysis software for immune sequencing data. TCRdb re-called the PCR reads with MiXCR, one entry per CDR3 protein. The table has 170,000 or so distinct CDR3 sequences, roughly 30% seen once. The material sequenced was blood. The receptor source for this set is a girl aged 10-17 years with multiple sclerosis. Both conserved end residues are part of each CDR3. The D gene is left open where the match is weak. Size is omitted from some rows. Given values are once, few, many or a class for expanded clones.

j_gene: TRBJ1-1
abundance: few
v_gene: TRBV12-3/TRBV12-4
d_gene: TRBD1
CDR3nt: TGTGCCAGCAGTTTGGGACAGGGGGCGACAGGCGCTTTCTTT
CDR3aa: CASSLGQGATGAFF

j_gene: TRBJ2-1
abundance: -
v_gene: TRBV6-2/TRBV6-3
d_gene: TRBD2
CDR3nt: TGTGCCAGCACCCCAAGGTGGCTAGCGGGTGAGAATGAGCAGTTCTTC
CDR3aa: CASTPRWLAGENEQFF

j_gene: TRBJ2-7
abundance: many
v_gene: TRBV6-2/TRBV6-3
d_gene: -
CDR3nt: TGTGCCAGCAGTAGAGAGTTCGACTACGAGCAGTACTTC
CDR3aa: CASSREFDYEQYF

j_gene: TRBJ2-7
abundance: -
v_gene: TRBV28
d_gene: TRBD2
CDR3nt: TGTGCCAGCAGCCCGACTAGCGGAAACAATGAGCAGTACTTC
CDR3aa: CASSPTSGNNEQYF

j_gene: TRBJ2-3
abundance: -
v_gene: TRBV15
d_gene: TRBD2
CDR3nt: TGTGCCACCAGTATACTAGCGGTGAGAGATGCGCAGTATTTT
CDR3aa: CATSILAVRDAQYF

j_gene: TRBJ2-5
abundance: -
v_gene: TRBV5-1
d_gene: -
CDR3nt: TGCGCCAGCAGACGGGGCAGATTCGCTTTAGAGACCCAGTACTTC
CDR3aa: CASRRGRFALETQYF

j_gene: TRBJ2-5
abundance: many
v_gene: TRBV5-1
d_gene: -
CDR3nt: TGCGCCAGCAGCTCACTCGGGATTGGGGAGACCCAGTACTTC
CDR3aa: CASSSLGIGETQYF

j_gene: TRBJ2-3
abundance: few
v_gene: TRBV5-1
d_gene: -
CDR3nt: TGCGCCAGCAGTCCCCAGGGCACGGGCACTTATACGCAGTATTTT
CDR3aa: CASSPQGTGTYTQYF

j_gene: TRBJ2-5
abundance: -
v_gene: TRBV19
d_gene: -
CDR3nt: TGTGCCAGTAGTGTAAGAGAGACCCAGTACTTC
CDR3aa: CASSVRETQYF

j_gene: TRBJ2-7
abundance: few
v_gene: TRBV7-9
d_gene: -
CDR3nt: TGTGCCAGCAGCTTAGCGCGAGGGGTCGGCGACGAGCAGTACTTC
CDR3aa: CASSLARGVGDEQYF

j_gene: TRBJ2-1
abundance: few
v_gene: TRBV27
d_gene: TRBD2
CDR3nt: TGTGCCAGCTATCGGGGCGGGAGCGATGAGCAGTTCTTC
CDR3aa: CASYRGGSDEQFF

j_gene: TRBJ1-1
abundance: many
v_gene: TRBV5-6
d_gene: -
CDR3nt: TGTGCCAGCAGCCCGGGGGACGGATACACTGAAGCTTTCTTT
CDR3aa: CASSPGDGYTEAFF

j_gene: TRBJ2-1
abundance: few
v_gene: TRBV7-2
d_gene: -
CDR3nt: TGTGCCAGCAGCCCGTACCGGGCGCCTTCCTACAATGAGCAGTTCTTC
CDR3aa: CASSPYRAPSYNEQFF

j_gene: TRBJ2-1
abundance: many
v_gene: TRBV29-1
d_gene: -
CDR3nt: TGCAGCGCAGTAGAGGCGGGCTATGAGCAGTTCTTC
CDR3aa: CSAVEAGYEQFF

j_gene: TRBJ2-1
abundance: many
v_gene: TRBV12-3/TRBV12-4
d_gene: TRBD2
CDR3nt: TGTGCCAGCAGTTTAGCGCCCCCAGCGGGAGGGCCCCTAAATGAGCAGTTCTTC
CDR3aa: CASSLAPPAGGPLNEQFF

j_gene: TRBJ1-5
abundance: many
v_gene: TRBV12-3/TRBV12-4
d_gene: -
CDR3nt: TGTGCCAGCAGTCGTTTCAATAGCAATCAGCCCCAGCATTTT
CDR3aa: CASSRFNSNQPQHF

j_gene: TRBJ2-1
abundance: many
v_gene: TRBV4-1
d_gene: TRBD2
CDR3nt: TGCGCCAGCAGCCAGGGTTGGACTAGCGGCTCCTACAATGAGCAGTTCTTC
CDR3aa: CASSQGWTSGSYNEQFF

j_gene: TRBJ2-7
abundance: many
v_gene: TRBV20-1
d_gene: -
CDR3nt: TGCAGTGCAGAACTGGGCGGAGACTACGAGCAGTACTTC
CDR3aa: CSAELGGDYEQYF

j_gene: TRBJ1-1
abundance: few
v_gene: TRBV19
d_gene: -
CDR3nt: TGTGCCAGTAGTATAGATCTTGTGAGGGCTGAAGCTTTCTTT
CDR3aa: CASSIDLVRAEAFF

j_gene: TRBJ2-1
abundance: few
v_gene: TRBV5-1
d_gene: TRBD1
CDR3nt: TGCGCCAGCAGCTTGGTAGGGCAGGGGGACAATGAGCAGTTCTTC
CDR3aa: CASSLVGQGDNEQFF

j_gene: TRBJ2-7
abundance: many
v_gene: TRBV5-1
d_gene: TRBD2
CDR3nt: TGCGCCAGCAGCCCGGCAGGCCCCTTGGTACGGACTAGCGGGCCCCCAGCCTACGAGCAGTACTTC
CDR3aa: CASSPAGPLVRTSGPPAYEQYF

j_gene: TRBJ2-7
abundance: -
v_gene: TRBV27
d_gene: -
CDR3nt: TGTGCCAGCAGTTTCGCATCTTGGACGGCTACCTACGAGCAGTACTTC
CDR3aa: CASSFASWTATYEQYF

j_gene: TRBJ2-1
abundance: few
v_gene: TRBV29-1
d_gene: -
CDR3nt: TGCAGCGTTGAAACCCGAGCCTCCTACAATGAGCAGTTCTTC
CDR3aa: CSVETRASYNEQFF

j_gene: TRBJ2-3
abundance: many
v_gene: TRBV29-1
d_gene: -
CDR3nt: TGCAGCGTTGAAAACACAGATACGCAGTATTTT
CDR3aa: CSVENTDTQYF

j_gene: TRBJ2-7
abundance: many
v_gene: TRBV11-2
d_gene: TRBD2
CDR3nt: TGTGCCAGCAGCTGGACTAGCGGGGTCTACGAGCAGTACTTC
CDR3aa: CASSWTSGVYEQYF

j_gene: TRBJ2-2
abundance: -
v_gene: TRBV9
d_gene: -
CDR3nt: TGTGCCAGCAGCTCATCGACCGGGGAGCTGTTTTTT
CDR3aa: CASSSSTGELFF

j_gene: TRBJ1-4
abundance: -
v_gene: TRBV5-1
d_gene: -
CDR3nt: TGCGCCAGCAGACGGGACCGATCAACTAATGAAAAACTGTTTTTT
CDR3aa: CASRRDRSTNEKLFF

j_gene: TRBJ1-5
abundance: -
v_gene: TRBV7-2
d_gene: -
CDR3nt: TGTGCCAGCAGCTCCCACACAGGGTTGGAACAGCCCCAGCATTTT
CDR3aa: CASSSHTGLEQPQHF

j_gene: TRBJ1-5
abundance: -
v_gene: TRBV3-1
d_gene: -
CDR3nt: TGTGCCAGCAGCCAAGATGCGGGGGGCAATCAGCTCCAGCATTTT
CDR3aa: CASSQDAGGNQLQHF

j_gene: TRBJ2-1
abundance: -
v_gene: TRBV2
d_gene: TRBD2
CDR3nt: TGTGCCAGCAGGGCGGGAGGCAATGAGCAGTTCTTC
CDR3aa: CASRAGGNEQFF

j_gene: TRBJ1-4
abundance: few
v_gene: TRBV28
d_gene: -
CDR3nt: TGTGCCAGCAGTTCCTCAGGGGAGGCGGAGGAAAAACTGTTTTTT
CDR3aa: CASSSSGEAEEKLFF

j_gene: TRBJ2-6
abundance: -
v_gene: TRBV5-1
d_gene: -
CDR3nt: TGCGCCAGCAGCTTATACCCGGGGAGGACAGATCAATCTGGGGCCAACGTCCTGACTTTC
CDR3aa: CASSLYPGRTDQSGANVLTF

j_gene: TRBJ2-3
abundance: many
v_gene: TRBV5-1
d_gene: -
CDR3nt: TGCGCCAGCAGCTTACTCCTGCCCACAGATACGCAGTATTTT
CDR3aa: CASSLLLPTDTQYF

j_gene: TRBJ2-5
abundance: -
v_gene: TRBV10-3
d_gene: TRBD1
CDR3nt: TGTGCCATCAGTGAGTCGTCCGGGACAGGGGAGGAGACCCAGTACTTC
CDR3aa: CAISESSGTGEETQYF

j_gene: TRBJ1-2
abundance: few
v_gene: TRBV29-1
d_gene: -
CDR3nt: TGCAGCGTTGAAGATCTCAGGGCCCATAACTATGGCTACACCTTC
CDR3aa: CSVEDLRAHNYGYTF

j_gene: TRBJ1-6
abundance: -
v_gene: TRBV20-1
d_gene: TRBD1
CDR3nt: TGCAGTGCTAGAATGGACAGGGGGCAGAATTCACCCCCCCACTTT
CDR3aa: CSARMDRGQNSPPHF

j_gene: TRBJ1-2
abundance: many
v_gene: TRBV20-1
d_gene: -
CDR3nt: TGCAGTGCTCCGCAGAGAAATAATGGCTACACCTTC
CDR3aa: CSAPQRNNGYTF

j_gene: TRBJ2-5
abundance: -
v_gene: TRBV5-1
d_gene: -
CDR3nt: TGCGCCAGCAGCTTGACCGGCGGTTACAATGAGCAGTACTTC
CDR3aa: CASSLTGGYNEQYF

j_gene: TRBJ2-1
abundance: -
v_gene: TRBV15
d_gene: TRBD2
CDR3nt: TGTGCCACCAGTATGGACGCGGGAGGGTACAATGAGCCGTTCTTC
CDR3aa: CATSMDAGGYNEPFF

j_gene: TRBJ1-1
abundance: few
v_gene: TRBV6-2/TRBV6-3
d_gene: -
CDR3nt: TGTGCCAGCAGTTACGTCCACCCGAACACTGAAGCTTTCTTT
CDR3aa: CASSYVHPNTEAFF

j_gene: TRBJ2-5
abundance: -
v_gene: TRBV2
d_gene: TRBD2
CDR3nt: TGTGCCAGCAGAGGTTGGACTAGCGGTGATCAAGAGACCCAGTACTTC
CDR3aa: CASRGWTSGDQETQYF

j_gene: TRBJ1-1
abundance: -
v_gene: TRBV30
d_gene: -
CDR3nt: TGTGCCTGGAGGAAGGGGCAGACGAACACTGAAGCTTTCTTT
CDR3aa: CAWRKGQTNTEAFF

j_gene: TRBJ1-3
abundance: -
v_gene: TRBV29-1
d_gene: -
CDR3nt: TGCAGCGTTGAATCAGCCAGTTCTGGAAACACCATATATTTT
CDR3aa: CSVESASSGNTIYF